This T cell receptor (beta chain) was sequenced for a study of blood T cell repertoires in COVID-19 (dated by TCRdb to the early 2020s). Study-level background: Samples from collaborators originated in the United States, Italy and Spain and spanned both the acute and convalescent phases of COVID-19. The material from the prospective study consisted of cDNA or gDNA derived from T cells, B-cell-depleted T cells, or PBMCs. The dataset comprised deeply sampled blood TCRbeta repertoires from subjects exposed to, actively infected with, or recovered from COVID-19. The repertoires were made available in a free public database intended to serve as a resource for research on the immune response to SARS-CoV-2. The samples were drawn from two sources: the first 160 participants of the ongoing ImmuneRACE study, and 1,254 subjects contributed by 6 global collaborators. A de-identified subject ID, COVID-19 status, age in years and sex were almost always included in the sample metadata. Where available, HLA class I and class II types were taken from metadata supplied by the sample provider and were not determined by assay-based typing.

Worth noting for this clone: Its antigen is not yet known. No base-level quality is on record; no much larger clone is a single base apart.

Study-wide conclusions, independent of this receptor: Clinical and demographic metadata were provided uncurated, with the amount varying by source and participant.

Trimming removed 0 bases from V and 3 bases from J, leaving 11 bases between the germline ends. Based on the germline V gene, the CDR1 and CDR2 sequences are LGHNA and YNFKEQ. From cysteine to phenylalanine, the CDR3 is 15 amino acids long. Only the CDR3 DNA stays, 45 bases, in frame from base 1. Participants in the prospective study were enrolled through a virtual design, were aged roughly 18 to 100 years, and lived in approximately 25 United States geographic areas. To assign participants to cohorts, the prospective study relied on clinical history that participants themselves reported in a screening survey and a study questionnaire. In the prospective study, mobile phlebotomists collected whole blood, serum and a nasopharyngeal or oropharyngeal swab from each participant. Over a roughly 2-month period, participants in the prospective study had the option of providing additional blood draws and questionnaires. Blood samples from the prospective study were shipped frozen or at room temperature prior to DNA extraction.

The immunoSEQ Assay, a bias-controlled multiplex PCR, was used to amplify TCRbeta CDR3 regions from genomic DNA. The paper's data handling went like this. Nucleated cell counts per sample were estimated from amplification of reference gene primers within the assay. To quantify the absolute abundance of each unique TCRbeta CDR3 rearrangement, sequence reads were collapsed and filtered. For each sample, productive Simpson clonality was calculated as the square root of Simpson's diversity index over productive rearrangements. TCRdb obtained this table from immuneACCESS and retained in-frame rearrangements with V and J assigned. These tables miss some clones; where compared with another copy, unresolved V genes account for less than half of the shortfall, and the remainder is unexplained. V and J calls plus clone size are reproduced from that table; the DNA served to infer D and trimming. The sample contains some 240,000 clones, approximately 79% of them found a single time. In total, the top ten clones hold roughly 4% of the sample.

Here the chain combines TRBV4-2 and TRBJ1-1; the best D guess is TRBD1, with 5 bases matching. The specimen sequenced was PBMCs or T cells enriched from blood (not recorded which). The clonotype comes from a man aged 30 to 39 with acute COVID-19. The CDR3 corresponds to CASSQEAGTHTEAFF. The sequence in DNA is TGTGCCAGCAGCCAAGAAGCAGGGACTCACACTGAAGCTTTCTTT.